These T cell receptor beta chains were read from a single sample in a study of shared clonotypes between healthy human individuals. The repertoire was sequenced with immunoSEQ multiplex PCR; TCRdb's copy has only in-frame clones and lacks some. The sample has approximately 2,200,000 clones; about 92% are singletons. The specimen was naive CD8+ T cells from PBMCs. These receptors were taken from a young man in good health. Some clones in this sample may be carry-over from other donors' samples. Each CDR3 is given without its conserved first and last residue. The order of the fields is V gene, J gene, CDR3 protein.

>TRBV7-8|TRBJ1-2
ASSLGFGTGPNYGYT
>TRBV27|TRBJ1-5
ASSPRTGDQPQH
>TRBV7-3|TRBJ2-7
ASSLSAFGEQY
>TRBV29-1|TRBJ2-7
SVEEGGEQY
>TRBV29-1|TRBJ1-2
SVDVRGAGGVYGYT
>TRBV6-5|TRBJ2-1
ASSVAGSPYNEQF
>TRBV19|TRBJ1-1
ASSLAILGLRNTEAF
>TRBV19|TRBJ2-3
ASSITGTSGSDTQY
>TRBV28|TRBJ1-2
ASSSLLEGNYGYT
>TRBV7-2|TRBJ1-2
ASSLAGGGTDYGYT
>TRBV5-8|TRBJ1-1
ASSLVDSWAEAF
>TRBV29-1|TRBJ2-1
SVVGGYYNEQF
>TRBV5-1|TRBJ1-4
ASSQDRGDEKLF
>TRBV27|TRBJ2-1
ASSLFGGNRPNEQF
>TRBV7-6|TRBJ2-7
ASSPEPGQVSYEQY
>TRBV27|TRBJ1-5
ASSLRQGNQPQH
>TRBV9|TRBJ1-1
ASSVGGGEAF
>TRBV27|TRBJ2-7
ASRGSYEQY
>TRBV27|TRBJ2-2
ASSLAEGGELF
>TRBV28|TRBJ2-7
ASSLGLFYEQY
>TRBV15|TRBJ2-3
ATSRDSTERDPADTQY
>TRBV30|TRBJ2-7
AWIGGDSIEQY